The TCR beta chain under discussion was sequenced for a study of blood T cell repertoires in COVID-19. Germline CDR1 reads MGHDK; CDR2 reads SYGVNS. V shed 6 bases and J 4 bases; nucleotides not matched to a gene: 6. CDR3 length equals 15 residues. Per the authors' pipeline: Reference gene primer amplification gave estimated nucleated cell counts. Sequencing was performed with immunoSEQ multiplex PCR; in TCRdb, only in-frame clones are kept and a portion is missing. Clone size and V and J calls were adopted from that table, with D and trimming inferred from the DNA. The sample has 200,000 to 250,000 clones, 85% to 90% seen once; the top ten hold approximately 7.2%.

Material for sequencing was peripheral blood. This sequence originates from an older woman with active or convalescent COVID-19. The rearrangement links TRBV25-1 to TRBJ2-1; 10 nucleotides align to TRBD2. In nucleotides, the CDR3 is TGTGCCAGCAGAGATCTAGCGGGGGCATACAATGAGCAGTTCTTC. Translated: CASRDLAGAYNEQFF. Variable domain in full (rest from reference TRBV25-1 and TRBJ2-1): EADIYQTPRYLVIGTGKKITLECSQTMGHDKMYWYQQDPGMELHLIHYSYGVNSTEKGDLSSESTVSRIRTEHFPLTLESARPSHTSQYLCASRDLAGAYNEQFFGPGTRLTVL.